The 22 T cell receptor beta chains below all came from one sample that was sequenced in a study of shared T cell receptors in the human thymus. Sequencing used immunoSEQ multiplex PCR; TCRdb keeps in-frame clones, though not all of them. Counted here are about 730,000 clones, 80% to 90% occurring once; the ten biggest clones make up under 0.012%. The same sample was also used in a study of human thymus T cells.

The sample consisted of thymocytes. The receptors were sampled from a girl under three years old with a congenital heart defect.

The genes are TRBV29-1 and TRBJ2-5; a weak D match, TRBD1 (8 bases). V was cut by 3 bases and J by 2 bases, with 16 bases left in between. In germline, CDR1 is SQVTM, CDR2 ANQGSEA. This CDR3 has 15 amino acids. CDR3 DNA sequence: TGCAGCGTTGAGGGGGGGACAGGCCTACAAGAGACCCAGTACTTC. The encoded protein is CSVEGGTGLQETQYF.

This clone was recorded once. Other DNA variants within this sample encode the same CDR3. V is TRBV6-1 and J is TRBJ1-4; D is uncertain. The CDR3 runs to 15 residues. V lost 0 bases, J lost 5 bases, and 10 bases lay in between. Germline V gene data show CDR1 as MNHNS and CDR2 as SASEGT. CDR3 coding DNA: TGTGCCAGCAGTGAAGCGGGCCCCGGAAATGAAAAACTGTTTTTT. Translating gives CASSEAGPGNEKLFF.

This sequence joins TRBV5-1 and TRBJ2-1, with 7 bases aligning to TRBD1. Losses at the gene ends were 0 bases for V and 5 bases for J; bases not matched to a gene: 8. CDR1 is SGHRS, CDR2 YFSETQ, per germline. This CDR3 region has 16 residues. CDR3 amino acids: CASSLGDRALDNEQFF. For the CDR3, the DNA is TGCGCCAGCAGCTTGGGAGACAGGGCCCTTGACAATGAGCAGTTCTTC.

V usage is TRBV9 and J usage is TRBJ2-1; 9 bases line up with TRBD2. Germline V lookup: CDR1 SGDLS, CDR2 YYNGEE. The CDR3 runs to 17 residues. V dropped 4 bases and J dropped 2; count of bases not matched to a gene: 10. CDR3 nucleotides: TGTGCCAGCAGCCCCGGCAGGGCGGGGGGGCCCTACAATGAGCAGTTCTTC. It codes for CASSPGRAGGPYNEQFF. The complete variable domain, with remaining parts taken from reference TRBV9 and TRBJ2-1, reads DSGVTQTPKHLITATGQRVTLRCSPRSGDLSVYWYQQSLDQGLQFLIQYYNGEERAKGNILERFSAQQFPDLHSELNLSSLELGDSALYFCASSPGRAGGPYNEQFFGPGTRLTVL.

The rearrangement joins TRBV7-2 to TRBJ2-4; no clear D gene. The CDR3 loop spans 13 amino acids. Trimming cost V 3 bases and J 0 bases, with 3 bases left between them. Germline assignment: CDR1 SGHTA and CDR2 FQGNSA. This CDR3 reads CASSFLAKNIQYF. DNA for the CDR3: TGTGCCAGCAGCTTTCTAGCCAAAAACATTCAGTACTTC.

The chain has TRBV28 and TRBJ1-1; 7 bases are a match to TRBD1. Germline values: CDR1 MDHEN, CDR2 SYDVKM. Trimming at V came to 2 bases and at J to 6 bases, leaving 6 bases not matched to a gene. This CDR3 is built from 14 residues. The CDR3 sequence: CASSLPLGQAEAFF. CDR3 nucleotides: TGTGCCAGCAGTTTACCCCTTGGACAGGCTGAAGCTTTCTTT.

The chain carries TRBV28 and TRBJ2-3; D is unclear. V was pared by 5 bases and J by 4 bases, with 19 bases between. The CDR3 extends over 16 amino acids. In germline, CDR1 is MDHEN, CDR2 SYDVKM. The CDR3 DNA reads as TGTGCCAGCAGTGCCCGGGTCTCAATTCCCCCAGATACGCAGTATTTT. Its translation is CASSARVSIPPDTQYF.

The genes are TRBV30 and TRBJ2-5; unclear D gene. The tail of the sequence fits TRBJ2-7 better, so the J call may be wrong. The V gene's germline CDR1 is GTSNPN and CDR2 SVGIG (reference sequence). The CDR3 extends over 13 amino acids. The CDR3 DNA follows: TGTGCCTGGAGTCCCCAAATTTCCTACGAGCAGTACTTC. The encoded protein is CAWSPQISYEQYF.

This rearrangement joins TRBV28 to TRBJ1-5; D might be TRBD1 (6 bases). Germline CDR1 and CDR2: MDHEN and SYDVKM. Trimming pared 6 bases from V and 2 bases from J, leaving 14 bases between. This CDR3 contains 15 residues. The CDR3 DNA reads as TGTGCCAGCAGCTGGGCTTCAGGGGGCAATCAGCCCCAGCATTTT. This sequence encodes CASSWASGGNQPQHF.

This clone was observed a handful of times. This chain links TRBV5-8 with TRBJ1-5; D remains unclear. Trimming cost V 4 bases and J 5 bases, with 22 bases left between them. Germline assignment: CDR1 SGHTS and CDR2 YDEGEE. CDR3 size: 17 residues. The CDR3, as DNA: TGTGCCAGCAGCCCTTTACCCTTCCCACGGTGCCATCAGCCCCAGCATTTT. Protein product: CASSPLPFPRCHQPQHF.

This clone was seen more than once but under ten times. This sequence joins TRBV19 and TRBJ1-6; 7 bases match TRBD1. The V and J ends lost 9 bases and 1 base, in that order; junction bases with no gene match: 9. The CDR3 contains 16 residues. Per germline, CDR1 LNHDA and CDR2 SQIVND (reference sequence). The CDR3 reads CASRLRQGSYNSPLHF. The DNA for the CDR3 is TGTGCCAGCCGCCTCAGACAGGGATCCTATAATTCACCCCTCCACTTT.

The gene calls are TRBV6-1 and TRBJ2-1; D not resolved. Trimming pared 8 bases from V and 0 bases from J, leaving 14 bases between. CDR1 is MNHNS, CDR2 SASEGT, per germline. This CDR3 has 15 amino acids. CDR3 sequence: CASPEPYRSYNEQFF. The CDR3 bases are TGTGCCAGCCCCGAACCCTACCGCTCCTACAATGAGCAGTTCTTC.

V and J are TRBV27 and TRBJ2-5, with a tentative D call TRBD1 (6 bases). The J call may be faulty, since TRBJ2-7 better matches the DNA end. CDR3 length equals 18 residues. CDR1 is MNHEY, CDR2 SMNVEV, per germline (reference sequence). The CDR3 here is CASSGDGTHVHGIYEQYF. The CDR3 coding sequence is TGTGCCAGCAGTGGGGACGGGACACATGTACATGGTATCTACGAGCAGTACTTC.

CDR3 sequence reads: CASSFYYEQYF. CDR3 DNA: TGTGCCAGCAGCTTCTACTACGAGCAGTACTTC. The chain is built from TRBV5-6 and TRBJ2-7, with unresolved D. This CDR3 has 11 residues. CDR1 and CDR2 (germline): SGHDT, YYEEEE. V dropped 2 bases and J dropped 3 bases, with 3 bases sitting between them. Full variable domain (rest looked up from reference TRBV5-6 and TRBJ2-7): DAGVTQSPTHLIKTRGQQVTLRCSPKSGHDTVSWYQQALGQGPQFIFQYYEEEERQRGNFPDRFSGHQFPNYSSELNVNALLLGDSALYLCASSFYYEQYFGPGTRLTVT.

This rearrangement joins TRBV2 to TRBJ1-2; D uncertain. CDR1 and CDR2 from the germline V gene are SNHLY and FYNNEI. CDR3 size: 13 residues. V was trimmed by 7 bases and J by 6 bases, leaving 15 bases between them. CDR3 coding DNA: TGTGCCAGCACGGGAAGCGCCCTCAATGGCTACACCTTC. Amino acid sequence: CASTGSALNGYTF.

As concerns this clone: Additional DNA sequences in this sample encode the identical CDR3. The chain employs TRBV28 and TRBJ1-6; D gene unclear. CDR1 and CDR2 (germline): MDHEN, SYDVKM. The CDR3 contains 16 residues. Trimming took 4 bases from V and 0 from J, leaving 10 bases between them. The DNA for the CDR3 is TGTGCCAGCAGTTCGGAGGGAAGCTCCTATAATTCACCCCTCCACTTT. Residues: CASSSEGSSYNSPLHF.

The J gene is TRBJ1-3, the V gene TRBV5-5; D is perhaps TRBD1 (5 bases). The V end lost 0 bases, the J end lost 3 bases, and 16 bases lay between the germline ends. The CDR3 contains 17 residues. The germline V gene encodes CDR1 SGHKS and CDR2 YYEKEE (reference sequence). CDR3 residues: CASSLGQGGEDGNTIYF. The CDR3 DNA reads TGTGCCAGCAGCTTGGGGCAGGGAGGGGAGGATGGAAACACCATATATTTT. Complete variable domain (other parts from reference TRBV5-5 and TRBJ1-3): DAGVTQSPTHLIKTRGQQVTLRCSPISGHKSVSWYQQVLGQGPQFIFQYYEKEERGRGNFPDRFSARQFPNYSSELNVNALLLGDSALYLCASSLGQGGEDGNTIYFGEGSWLTVV.

The V gene is TRBV19, the J gene TRBJ1-1, with 7 bases that match TRBD1. The CDR3 extends over 18 amino acids. The J segment lost 5 bases and the V segment lost 2 bases, leaving 17 bases of the junction unmatched. Germline CDR1 and CDR2: LNHDA and SQIVND (reference sequence). This CDR3 reads CASSIRAETGIIPTEAFF. For the CDR3, the DNA is TGTGCCAGTAGTATACGTGCGGAGACAGGGATTATTCCTACTGAAGCTTTCTTT.

The chain couples TRBV4-2 to TRBJ2-1; 7 bases match TRBD2. Germline-derived CDR1 and CDR2 are LGHNA and YNFKEQ. The CDR3 contains 16 residues. Unmatched junction bases numbered 8, after V lost 4 bases and J lost 2 bases. The CDR3 DNA is TGTGCCAGCAGCCCCAGAAAGACTAGCCCCTACAATGAGCAGTTCTTC. This sequence encodes CASSPRKTSPYNEQFF.

The chain couples TRBV27 to TRBJ1-3; D is undetermined. V was trimmed by 3 bases and J by 2 bases, leaving 17 bases between them. The length of the CDR3 is 17 residues. From germline, CDR1 is MNHEY and CDR2 SMNVEV (reference sequence). The CDR3 protein is CASSLSWSGIPGNTIYF. DNA for the CDR3: TGTGCCAGCAGTTTGTCCTGGTCGGGGATCCCTGGAAACACCATATATTTT.

The genes are TRBV4-1 and TRBJ2-2; tentative D call: TRBD1 (6 bases). The CDR3 loop spans 17 amino acids. V was cut by 0 bases and J by 6 bases, with 17 bases left in between. Looked up from germline, CDR1 is MGHRA and CDR2 is YSYEKL. CDR3 DNA: TGCGCCAGCAGCCAAGAGGCAGAACAGGGTTCGCCCGGGGAGCTGTTTTTT. Encoded protein: CASSQEAEQGSPGELFF.

V gene TRBV27 combines with J gene TRBJ2-7; tentative D call: TRBD1 (6 bases). The germline gives CDR1 MNHEY, CDR2 SMNVEV (reference sequence). This CDR3 has 16 residues. V was trimmed by 5 bases and J by 3 bases, leaving 20 bases between them. The CDR3 is CASSNNGPNRDYEQYF. CDR3 sequence (DNA): TGTGCCAGCAGTAATAACGGACCGAACAGGGACTACGAGCAGTACTTC.